Only a few counts were recorded for the clone carrying this T cell receptor beta chain. What it recognizes is unknown. Construction of the TCRbeta library involved unique molecular identifiers. MiXCR, run by TCRdb on the PCR reads, gives a single entry per CDR3 protein. This repertoire shows 550,000 to 800,000 distinct CDR3 sequences, about an eighth found once; its top ten account for around 0.76%. The data stem from a study of T-cell reconstitution after alpha-beta-depleted transplantation in children. Notes on the study in general: About two months after transplant, alpha-beta T cells reportedly came from several hundred expanded graft clones. A year had passed since transplant, and T-cell counts and diversity by then came mostly from newly produced T cells. Where some patients showed high TCRbeta diversity at day 60, it came from recipient T cells and thymic progenitors that had survived.

Per the germline V gene, CDR1 is LNHDA and CDR2 is SQIVND (reference sequence). The CDR3 consists of 14 residues. Trimming stripped 8 bases from V and 2 bases from J, with 13 bases between. The clonotype was recovered from a girl between 2 and 10 years old with congenital amegakaryocytic thrombocytopenia, due to receive a stem cell transplant. The chain employs TRBV19 and TRBJ1-5; D remains ambiguous. The material sequenced was PBMCs, taken before TCRalphabeta/CD19-depleted stem cell transplant. CDR3 DNA: TGTGCCAGTGGAATGGGTAGGGGCAATCAGCCCCAGCATTTT. Encoded protein: CASGMGRGNQPQHF. The full variable domain, in which reference TRBV19 and TRBJ1-5 provide the parts outside the CDR3, is DGGITQSPKYLFRKEGQNVTLSCEQNLNHDAMYWYRQDPGQGLRLIYYSQIVNDFQKGDIAEGYSVSREKKESFPLTVTSAQKNPTAFYLCASGMGRGNQPQHFGDGTRLSIL.